Presented here are 4 T cell receptor beta chains from one specimen sequenced in a study of blood T cell repertoires in COVID-19. Sequencing was performed with immunoSEQ multiplex PCR; in TCRdb, only in-frame clones are kept and a portion is missing. The sample contains approximately 440,000 clones, less than 95% of which appear only once. The sequenced sample consisted of PBMCs or T cells enriched from blood (not recorded which). These receptors were taken from a man aged 18 to 30 who had recovered from COVID-19.

On this clone itself: Other DNA sequences of this sample code for an identical CDR3. The V gene is TRBV30, the J gene TRBJ1-3; D not certain. The CDR3 runs 12 residues. Germline V gene sequence: CDR1 GTSNPN, CDR2 SVGIG (reference sequence). V lost 3 bases to trimming and J lost 1 base, with 4 bases between them. The chain's CDR3 is CAWSGSGNTIYF. CDR3 bases: TGTGCCTGGAGCGGTTCTGGAAACACCATATATTTT.

V usage is TRBV27 and J usage is TRBJ2-1, with 8 bases matching TRBD2. The CDR3 loop spans 15 amino acids. V was clipped by 2 bases and J by 2 bases; unmatched bases: 2. CDR1 is MNHEY and CDR2 is SMNVEV in the germline V gene (reference sequence). The CDR3: CASSLTSGPYNEQFF. In DNA form, the CDR3 reads TGTGCCAGCAGTTTAACTAGCGGACCCTACAATGAGCAGTTCTTC.

This chain uses TRBV9 with TRBJ1-1, with D perhaps TRBD1 (5 bases). V was clipped by 0 bases and J by 3 bases, with 9 bases between them. CDR3 length: 14 residues. Germline V lookup: CDR1 SGDLS, CDR2 YYNGEE. CDR3 protein: CASSVAGDYTEAFF. The CDR3 DNA reads as TGTGCCAGCAGCGTAGCGGGGGACTACACTGAAGCTTTCTTT.

This clone was picked up one time. CDR3 sequence (DNA): TGTGCCAGTAGTAAGCAGGGGAGCGGCTACGAGCAGTACTTC. As protein: CASSKQGSGYEQYF. This chain links TRBV19 with TRBJ2-7; possibly TRBD1 for D (6 bases). The CDR3 spans 14 residues. CDR1 and CDR2 from the germline V gene are LNHDA and SQIVND (reference sequence). The ends were cut back, 4 bases at V and 3 bases at J, with 13 bases in the middle. The entire variable domain, with the rest obtained from reference TRBV19 and TRBJ2-7, is as follows: DGGITQSPKYLFRKEGQNVTLSCEQNLNHDAMYWYRQDPGQGLRLIYYSQIVNDFQKGDIAEGYSVSREKKESFPLTVTSAQKNPTAFYLCASSKQGSGYEQYFGPGTRLTVT.